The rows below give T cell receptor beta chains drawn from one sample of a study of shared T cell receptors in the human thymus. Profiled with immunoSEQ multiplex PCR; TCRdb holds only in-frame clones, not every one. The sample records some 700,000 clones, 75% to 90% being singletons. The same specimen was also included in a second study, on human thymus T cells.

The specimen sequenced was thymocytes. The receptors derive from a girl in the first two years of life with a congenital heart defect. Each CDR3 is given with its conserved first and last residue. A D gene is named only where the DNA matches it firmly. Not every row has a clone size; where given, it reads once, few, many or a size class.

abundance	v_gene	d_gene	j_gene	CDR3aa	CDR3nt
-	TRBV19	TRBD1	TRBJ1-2	CASAPQTDREERWNGYTF	TGTGCCAGTGCCCCCCAAACCGACAGGGAGGAACGGTGGAATGGCTACACCTTC
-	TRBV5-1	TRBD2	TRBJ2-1	CASSPASGGAELSSYNEQFF	TGCGCCAGCAGCCCCGCTAGCGGGGGGGCGGAATTAAGCTCCTACAATGAGCAGTTCTTC
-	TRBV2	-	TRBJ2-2	CASAPKAANTGELFF	TGTGCCAGCGCCCCCAAGGCGGCGAACACCGGGGAGCTGTTTTTT
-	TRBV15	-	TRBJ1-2	CATSRARVVYTF	TGTGCCACCAGCAGAGCTCGGGTGGTCTACACCTTC
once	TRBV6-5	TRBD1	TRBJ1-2	CASGTAPEVDYTF	TGTGCCAGCGGGACAGCGCCAGAGGTGGACTACACCTTC
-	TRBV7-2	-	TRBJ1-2	CASSPQGNYGYTF	TGTGCCAGCAGCCCTCAGGGGAACTATGGCTACACCTTC
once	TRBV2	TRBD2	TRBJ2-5	CASSPWLAGLGGTQYF	TGTGCCAGCAGTCCCTGGCTAGCGGGGCTAGGGGGGACCCAGTACTTC
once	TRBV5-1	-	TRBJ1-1	CASSLVGHLNTEAFF	TGCGCCAGCAGCTTGGTTGGCCATTTGAACACTGAAGCTTTCTTT
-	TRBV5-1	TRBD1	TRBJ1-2	CASSLEPGTAYYGYTF	TGCGCCAGCAGCTTAGAACCCGGGACAGCCTACTATGGCTACACCTTC
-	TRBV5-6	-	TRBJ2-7	CASSCLDGRGCLYEQYF	TGTGCCAGCAGCTGTTTAGATGGGAGAGGATGCCTCTACGAGCAGTACTTC
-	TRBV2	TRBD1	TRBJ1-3	CASTKRDRAGNTIYF	TGTGCCAGCACGAAAAGGGACAGAGCTGGAAACACCATATATTTT
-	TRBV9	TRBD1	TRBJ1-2	CASSVEGRGDYGYTF	TGTGCCAGCAGCGTAGAGGGCAGGGGGGACTATGGCTACACCTTC
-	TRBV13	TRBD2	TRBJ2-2	CASSFLSGGAAGELFF	TGTGCCAGCAGCTTCCTTAGCGGGGGGGCCGCCGGGGAGCTGTTTTTT
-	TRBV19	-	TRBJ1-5	CASSISRVNQPQHF	TGTGCCAGTAGTATATCCAGGGTGAATCAGCCCCAGCATTTT
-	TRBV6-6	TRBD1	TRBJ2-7	CASSSGQGAYEQYF	TGTGCCAGCAGTTCCGGACAGGGGGCCTACGAGCAGTACTTC
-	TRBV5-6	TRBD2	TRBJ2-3	CASSPDPPRRGARTDTQYF	TGTGCCAGCAGCCCCGACCCCCCTCGGCGGGGGGCCCGCACAGATACGCAGTATTTT
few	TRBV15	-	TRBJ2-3	CATSRAPGGADTQYF	TGTGCCACCAGCAGAGCGCCGGGGGGCGCAGATACGCAGTATTTT
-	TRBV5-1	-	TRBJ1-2	CASSLASAEDYGYTF	TGCGCCAGCAGCTTGGCCTCAGCCGAGGACTATGGCTACACCTTC
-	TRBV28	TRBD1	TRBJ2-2	CASSPTRQGNGGELFF	TGTGCCAGCAGCCCCACCCGACAGGGGAATGGCGGGGAGCTGTTTTTT
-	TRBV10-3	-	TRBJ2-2	CAIQGNSAGELFF	TGTGCCATTCAGGGGAATTCTGCCGGGGAGCTGTTTTTT
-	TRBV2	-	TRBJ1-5	CASSETGSIIVSNQPQHF	TGTGCCAGCAGTGAAACAGGGAGTATCATAGTAAGCAATCAGCCCCAGCATTTT
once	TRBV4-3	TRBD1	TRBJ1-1	CASSQDEDRENTEAFF	TGCGCCAGCAGCCAAGATGAGGACAGGGAGAACACTGAAGCTTTCTTT
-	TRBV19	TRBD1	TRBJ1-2	CASGAGGTGYTF	TGTGCCAGTGGAGCAGGGGGAACTGGCTACACCTTC
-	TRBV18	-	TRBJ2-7	CASSLDRKGSYEQYF	TGTGCCAGCTCACTAGACAGGAAAGGCTCCTACGAGCAGTACTTC
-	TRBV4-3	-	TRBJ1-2	CASSQVDGSGDGYTF	TGCGCCAGCAGCCAAGTCGATGGTTCGGGGGATGGCTACACCTTC
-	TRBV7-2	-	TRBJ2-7	CASSTYRNPDYEQYF	TGTGCCAGCAGTACCTACAGAAACCCGGACTACGAGCAGTACTTC
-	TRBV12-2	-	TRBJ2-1	CASRLARPLDGTSINEQFF	TGTGCAAGTCGCTTAGCGCGGCCTCTCGACGGGACTAGCATCAATGAGCAGTTCTTC
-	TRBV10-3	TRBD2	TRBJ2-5	CAISPGASGGQETQYF	TGTGCCATCAGCCCAGGGGCTAGCGGGGGCCAAGAGACCCAGTACTTC
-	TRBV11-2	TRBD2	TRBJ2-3	CASSVGGATDTQYF	TGTGCCAGCAGCGTCGGGGGGGCAACAGATACGCAGTATTTT
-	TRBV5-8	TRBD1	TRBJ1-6	CASGGDRAYNSPLHF	TGTGCCAGCGGCGGGGACAGAGCTTATAATTCACCCCTCCACTTT
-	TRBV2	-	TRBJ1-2	CASSTLGQDFYGYTF	TGTGCCAGCAGTACCTTGGGGCAAGACTTCTATGGCTACACCTTC